A selection of T cell receptor beta chains follows, all from one sample in a study of STAT5B mutations in CD4+ large granular lymphocyte leukemia. The table came from immunoSEQ multiplex PCR; TCRdb's copy has only in-frame clones and leaves some out. The sample lists 20,000 to 25,000 clones, more than 75% occurring once. The sample taken for sequencing was CD4+ T cells from blood buffy coats. These receptors were obtained from a human donor in good health. Each CDR3 is given with its conserved first and last residue. A D gene is named only where the DNA matches it firmly. Only some rows state a clone size, as once, few, many or a class for expanded clones.

size,D,J,V,length,DNA,CDR3
-,-,TRBJ2-2,TRBV7-2,15,TGTGCCAGCAGCTTAGCGGGCAGCTTCACCGGGGAGCTGTTTTTT,CASSLAGSFTGELFF
-,-,TRBJ1-6,TRBV9,15,TGTGCCAGCAGCGCGCAGGGGAGTAATAATTCACCCCTCCACTTT,CASSAQGSNNSPLHF
-,-,TRBJ2-1,TRBV20-1,11,TGCAGTGCTAGAGACTACAATGAGCAGTTCTTC,CSARDYNEQFF
-,-,TRBJ1-5,TRBV28,15,TGTGCCAGTTCCTGGTCAGGGACCAGCAATCAGCCCCAGCATTTT,CASSWSGTSNQPQHF
-,TRBD1,TRBJ1-2,TRBV7-2,15,TGTGCCAGCAGCTTCTGGGACAGACGAGGAGGTGGCTACACCTTC,CASSFWDRRGGGYTF
-,-,TRBJ2-2,TRBV28,11,TGTGCCAGCAGTCCCCCCGGGGAGCTGTTTTTT,CASSPPGELFF
-,-,TRBJ1-1,TRBV28,14,TGTGCCAGCAGTCCGGGGGGCAGGAACACTGAAGCTTTCTTT,CASSPGGRNTEAFF
-,-,TRBJ1-4,TRBV7-2,15,TGTGCCAGCAGCGGGCGCGTGGCAACTAATGAAAAACTGTTTTTT,CASSGRVATNEKLFF
-,-,TRBJ1-6,TRBV6-5,15,TGTGCCAGCAGTTACTCGAGCAGGGCCACCGTATCCCTCCACTTT,CASSYSSRATVSLHF
-,TRBD2,TRBJ2-5,TRBV6-6,16,TGTGCCAGCAGCGGAGACGCGGGGGGCCGAGGGGAGACCCAGTACTTC,CASSGDAGGRGETQYF
-,TRBD2,TRBJ2-1,TRBV29-1,14,TGCAGCGTTGAAGGGGGTAGCGGGAGTAATGAGCAGTTCTTC,CSVEGGSGSNEQFF
-,-,TRBJ2-5,TRBV5-8,13,TGTGCCACCTCATGGGGGCGCGGAGAGACCCAGTACTTC,CATSWGRGETQYF
-,-,TRBJ1-4,TRBV4-1,15,TGCGCCAGCAGCCAGGCAGGGGCGAAAAATGAAAAACTGTTTTTT,CASSQAGAKNEKLFF
-,-,TRBJ1-4,TRBV7-9,17,TGTGCCAGCAGCTTAGTTCGCCCGGTTCAGGGTGGCGAAAAACTGTTTTTT,CASSLVRPVQGGEKLFF
-,TRBD2,TRBJ2-2,TRBV18,17,TGTGCCAGCTCACCGTTAGCGGGAGGGACGAACACCGGGGAGCTGTTTTTT,CASSPLAGGTNTGELFF
-,-,TRBJ1-1,TRBV7-3,16,TGTGCCAGCAGCTTAGAAGGCAGCAACCAAAACACTGAAGCTTTCTTT,CASSLEGSNQNTEAFF
-,-,TRBJ1-3,TRBV19,14,TGTGCCAGTAGGAGGGACTACTCTGGAAACACCATATATTTT,CASRRDYSGNTIYF
-,TRBD2,TRBJ2-2,TRBV5-1,15,TGCGCCAGCAGCTCGGGACTAGCGAACACCGGGGAGCTGTTTTTT,CASSSGLANTGELFF
few,TRBD1,TRBJ2-7,TRBV5-1,14,TGCGCCAGCAGCCCCACGACAGGGAACTACGAGCAGTACTTC,CASSPTTGNYEQYF
-,-,TRBJ2-1,TRBV11-3,15,TGTGCCAGCAGCTTGGGCTTACGAAGTTTCAATGAGCAGTTCTTC,CASSLGLRSFNEQFF
-,-,TRBJ2-3,TRBV7-2,14,TGTGCCAGCAGCTCAAAGCCGCATATCGGTACGCAGTATTTT,CASSSKPHIGTQYF
-,-,TRBJ2-3,TRBV7-9,14,TGTGCCAGCAGCATTAGCGGAAGCACAGATACGCAGTATTTT,CASSISGSTDTQYF
-,TRBD1,TRBJ1-5,TRBV19,15,TGTGCCAGTAGGCCACCGGGACAGTTCAATCAGCCCCAGCATTTT,CASRPPGQFNQPQHF
-,TRBD2,TRBJ2-7,TRBV2,15,TGTGCCAGCAGTGAATCTAGCGGGGACACCTACGAGCAGTACTTC,CASSESSGDTYEQYF
-,-,TRBJ2-5,TRBV6-6,15,TGTGCCAGCAGTACCCCGGGGCGGGGCGGGGAGACCCAGTACTTC,CASSTPGRGGETQYF
-,-,TRBJ2-1,TRBV7-6,15,TGTGCCAGCAGCTCGGCCGGGGGGCAGCTGAATGAGCAGTTCTTC,CASSSAGGQLNEQFF
once,TRBD2,TRBJ2-3,TRBV5-1,17,TGCGCCAGCAGCCCCGGGACTAGCGGGACTAGCACAGATACGCAGTATTTT,CASSPGTSGTSTDTQYF
-,TRBD1,TRBJ2-3,TRBV27,14,TGTGCCAGCACAAAGGACAGGGACGCAGATACGCAGTATTTT,CASTKDRDADTQYF
-,TRBD1,TRBJ1-1,TRBV28,14,TGTGCCAGCAGTTTCACTACAGGGGGCGTTGAAGCTTTCTTT,CASSFTTGGVEAFF
-,-,TRBJ2-2,TRBV7-2,15,TGTGCCAGCACCCAGAGGGGGGGCCGCTCCGGGGAGCTGTTTTTT,CASTQRGGRSGELFF
-,-,TRBJ2-7,TRBV30,14,TGTGCCTGGAGTGCCTCCTCCAAGGCTGGAGAGCAGTACTTC,CAWSASSKAGEQYF
-,TRBD2,TRBJ2-7,TRBV5-3,15,TGTGCCAGAAGCTTACGGCGGGAGAAAGGGAACGAGCAGTACTTC,CARSLRREKGNEQYF
-,TRBD1,TRBJ1-1,TRBV30,14,TGTGCCTGGAGTGTTGGACAGGGGAACACTGAAGCTTTCTTT,CAWSVGQGNTEAFF
-,-,TRBJ2-5,TRBV9,15,TGTGCCAGCAGCCCTCACTCCGGGGCGAAAGAGACCCAGTACTTC,CASSPHSGAKETQYF
-,-,TRBJ2-5,TRBV16,14,TGTGCCAGCAGCCAATCTCCTAGCGCAGAGACCCAGTACTTC,CASSQSPSAETQYF
-,-,TRBJ1-2,TRBV2,13,TGTGCCAGCAGCGCTACAGGTAGCTATGGCTACACCTTC,CASSATGSYGYTF
-,TRBD1,TRBJ1-1,TRBV7-2,13,TGTGCCAGCAGCTCACAGGGGGACACTGAAGCTTTCTTT,CASSSQGDTEAFF
-,TRBD1,TRBJ1-2,TRBV5-1,14,TGCGCCAGCAGCTCCCTACAGGGGGACTATGGCTACACCTTC,CASSSLQGDYGYTF
few,-,TRBJ1-1,TRBV2,14,TGTGCCAGCAGTTCCCTCCTTGGAAGCACTGAAGCTTTCTTT,CASSSLLGSTEAFF
-,-,TRBJ2-3,TRBV11-2,17,TGTGCCAGCAGCTTAAGATTGGGCGGGGGCCAGCCGGATACGCAGTATTTT,CASSLRLGGGQPDTQYF
-,-,TRBJ1-2,TRBV5-1,16,TGCGCCAGCAGACAGACCACCTTAGGACTCGACGATGGCTACACCTTC,CASRQTTLGLDDGYTF
-,TRBD1,TRBJ2-6,TRBV7-9,16,TGTGCCAGCAGCACAGGGGTCGGCTCTGGGGCCAACGTCCTGACTTTC,CASSTGVGSGANVLTF
-,-,TRBJ1-5,TRBV9,15,TGTGCCAGCAGCGTAGATGGGGGAGTCAATCAGCCCCAGCATTTT,CASSVDGGVNQPQHF
-,-,TRBJ1-5,TRBV2,14,TGTGCCAGCAGCCCGATTTTTGCCCCGGGATCCCAGCATTTT,CASSPIFAPGSQHF
-,TRBD1,TRBJ1-2,TRBV29-1,13,TGCAGCGCTTCTACAGGGGGCAGTTATGGCTACACCTTC,CSASTGGSYGYTF
-,-,TRBJ1-2,TRBV18,12,TGTGCCAGCTCAGCAGGGGTCTATGGCTACACCTTC,CASSAGVYGYTF
once,TRBD2,TRBJ2-3,TRBV7-2,16,TGTGCCAGCAGCTTAGGGGCGGGAGTAATCACAGATACGCAGTATTTT,CASSLGAGVITDTQYF
-,-,TRBJ1-1,TRBV7-2,14,TGTGCCAGCAGCTTAAAGGAGTGGAGGGGTGAAGCTTTCTTT,CASSLKEWRGEAFF
once,TRBD1,TRBJ2-3,TRBV5-1,15,TGCGCCAGCAGCCTAGGACAGGGCCGAACAGATACGCAGTATTTT,CASSLGQGRTDTQYF
-,-,TRBJ2-1,TRBV10-3,15,TGTGCCATCAGTGAGTCGCAGGGGACCTACAATGAGCAGTTCTTC,CAISESQGTYNEQFF